The 6 T cell receptor beta chains in this list originate from one sample, sequenced in a study of cytomegalovirus exposure and HLA in healthy donors. The primer mix had 60 Vbeta and 13 Jbeta primers. The table came from immunoSEQ multiplex PCR; TCRdb's copy has only in-frame clones and leaves some out. The sample gives over 120,000 clones, approximately 70% of which show up once; 2% to 2.5% is in the top ten. Sequencing used PBMCs. The receptors here all came from a woman between 55 and 75 years old in good health and CMV-seropositive.

This clone came up a few times. The chain is built from TRBV19 and TRBJ2-1, with 7 positions matching TRBD1. The CDR3 sequence is 17 residues long. From germline, CDR1 is LNHDA and CDR2 SQIVND (reference sequence). V was clipped by 5 bases and J by 0 bases; unmatched bases: 10. DNA for the CDR3: TGTGCCAGTAGTCTCTTCGGGACAGTCAGCTCCTACAATGAGCAGTTCTTC. Protein product: CASSLFGTVSSYNEQFF.

This chain uses TRBV5-1 with TRBJ1-3; possible D gene TRBD1, 5 bases. Germline assignment: CDR1 SGHRS and CDR2 YFSETQ. The CDR3 has 17 amino acids. Trimming removed 1 base from V and 2 bases from J, with 16 bases in between. The CDR3 spells CASSLTGQGNPGNTIYF. The CDR3 bases are TGCGCCAGCAGCTTGACGGGCCAGGGCAACCCTGGAAACACCATATATTTT.

This clone turned up a few times. The chain joins TRBV5-1 to TRBJ1-3; TRBD1 matches 9 bases. Germline V gene lookup returns CDR1 SGHRS and CDR2 YFSETQ. CDR3 length: 16 residues. Trimming took 4 bases from V and 1 from J; bases not matched to a gene: 6. CDR3 in DNA: TGCGCCAGCAGCACACTACAGGGGGCTTCTGGAAACACCATATATTTT. It yields the protein CASSTLQGASGNTIYF. Looking up the rest from reference TRBV5-1 and TRBJ1-3 gives the full variable domain: KAGVTQTPRYLIKTRGQQVTLSCSPISGHRSVSWYQQTPGQGLQFLFEYFSETQRNKGNFPGRFSGRQFSNSRSEMNVSTLELGDSALYLCASSTLQGASGNTIYFGEGSWLTVV.

This clone came up once. CDR3 region: CASRLALGEQYF. CDR3 sequence (DNA): TGTGCCAGCAGACTAGCGTTGGGGGAGCAGTACTTC. The chain recombines TRBV6-5 with TRBJ2-7; 7 nucleotides line up with TRBD2. Germline CDR1 and CDR2: MNHEY and SVGAGI. This CDR3 has 12 amino acids. J lost 7 bases, V lost 6 bases, and 6 bases had no gene match.

The chain carries TRBV27 and TRBJ1-2; weak D call: TRBD1 (6 bases). Trimming stripped 6 bases from V and 3 bases from J, with 17 bases between. Germline V gives CDR1 MNHEY, CDR2 SMNVEV (reference sequence). CDR3 length equals 15 residues. The CDR3 region has the DNA TGTGCCAGCAGCCCCCTGAACAGGGTCGACTATGGCTACACCTTC. The encoded protein is CASSPLNRVDYGYTF.

The chain is built from TRBV7-2 and TRBJ2-7; a weak D match, TRBD2 (6 bases). Trimming took 4 bases from V and 1 from J, leaving 11 bases between them. This CDR3 is built from 14 residues. From germline, CDR1 is SGHTA and CDR2 FQGNSA. The CDR3 region has the DNA TGTGCCAGCAGCTGGAATAGCGGTTCCTACGAGCAGTACTTC. Translating it yields CASSWNSGSYEQYF.